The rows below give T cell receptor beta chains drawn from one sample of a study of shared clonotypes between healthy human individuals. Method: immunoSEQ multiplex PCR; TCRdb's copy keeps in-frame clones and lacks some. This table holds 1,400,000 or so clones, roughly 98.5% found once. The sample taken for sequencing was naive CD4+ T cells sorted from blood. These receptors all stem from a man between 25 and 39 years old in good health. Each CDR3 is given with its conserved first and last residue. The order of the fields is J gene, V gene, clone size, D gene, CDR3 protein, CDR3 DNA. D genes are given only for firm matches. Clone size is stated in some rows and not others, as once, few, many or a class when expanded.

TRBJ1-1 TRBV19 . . CASSIEGGRVAFF TGTGCCAGTAGTATAGAGGGGGGGCGCGTAGCTTTCTTT
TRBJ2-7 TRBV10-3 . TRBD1 CAIRGTDFSYEQYF TGTGCCATCAGGGGGACAGATTTCTCCTACGAGCAGTACTTC
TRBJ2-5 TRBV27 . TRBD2 CASMLAGAETQYF TGTGCCAGCATGCTGGCGGGAGCAGAGACCCAGTACTTC
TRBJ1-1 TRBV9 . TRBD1 CASSEWDRSNTEAFF TGTGCCAGCAGCGAATGGGACAGATCTAACACTGAAGCTTTCTTT
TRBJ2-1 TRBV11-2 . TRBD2 CASSSTSGSYDEQFF TGTGCCAGCAGCTCTACTAGCGGGAGTTACGATGAGCAGTTCTTC
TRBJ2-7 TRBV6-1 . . CATNEQGHSYEQYF TGTGCCACTAATGAGCAGGGGCACTCCTACGAGCAGTACTTC
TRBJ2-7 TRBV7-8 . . CASSLVSGLGGEQYF TGTGCCAGCAGCTTAGTTTCAGGGCTGGGTGGAGAGCAGTACTTC
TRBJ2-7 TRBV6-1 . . CASTNRDGYYEQYF TGTGCCAGCACCAACAGGGACGGATACTACGAGCAGTACTTC
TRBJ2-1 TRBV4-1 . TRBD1 CASSLEGAAANPTSNEQFF TGCGCCAGCAGCCTTGAGGGGGCGGCCGCCAACCCCACCAGTAATGAGCAGTTCTTC
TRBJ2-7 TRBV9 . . CASSVGGEERDEQYF TGTGCCAGCAGCGTAGGAGGGGAAGAGCGTGACGAGCAGTACTTC
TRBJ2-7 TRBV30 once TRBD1 CAWSIEQGGYEQYF TGTGCCTGGAGTATTGAACAGGGGGGATACGAGCAGTACTTC
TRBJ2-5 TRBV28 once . CASSPDWKETQYF TGTGCCAGCAGCCCGGACTGGAAGGAGACCCAGTACTTC
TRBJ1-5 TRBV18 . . CASSGGGNQPQHF TGTGCCAGCTCGGGGGGCGGCAATCAGCCCCAGCATTTT
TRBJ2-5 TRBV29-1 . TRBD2 CSVGDYRGETQYF TGCAGCGTTGGGGACTATCGAGGGGAGACCCAGTACTTC
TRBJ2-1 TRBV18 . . CASPGTGSSYNEQFF TGTGCCAGCCCTGGCACAGGGAGCTCCTACAATGAGCAGTTCTTC